This T cell receptor (beta chain) was found in a study of blood T cells in healthy people across ages. A sample-barcoded 5' primer and a J-beta primer mix were used in a second PCR of roughly 6 to 11 cycles. TCRdb re-analysed the 5' RACE reads in MiXCR, keeping a single row per CDR3 protein. The profile covers more than 800,000 distinct CDR3 sequences, with under 55% appearing a single time and approximately 17% taken by the ten largest. With 0 bases removed from V and 1 base from J, the gap between germline ends came to 11 bases. This CDR3 has 16 residues. Germline V gene lookup returns CDR1 SGHAT and CDR2 FQNNGV. Study-level results: Per million T cells, TCR beta diversity dropped roughly linearly as age increased.

On this clonotype itself: Antigen unknown.

The chain has TRBV11-2 and TRBJ2-3; possibly TRBD2 for D (6 bases). The receptor was isolated from a woman aged 55-69 years in good health. The sample was blood. The CDR3 region is CASSLDLASGTDTQYF. The CDR3 DNA is TGTGCCAGCAGCTTAGATTTGGCTAGCGGCACAGATACGCAGTATTTT.